This TCR beta chain appears in the sequencing data of a study of T cell responses to AZD1222 COVID-19 vaccine. Study conclusions and caveats: White British donors predominated, females outnumbered males, and clonal diversity was possibly underestimated. Just a handful of people given AZD1222 tested seropositive at baseline.

Sequencing used immunoSEQ multiplex PCR; TCRdb keeps in-frame clones, though not all of them. This sample has roughly 120,000 clones, with around 89% found just once. The V end was cut by 0 bases, the J end by 2 bases, with 23 bases between. This CDR3 contains 19 residues. The germline V gene has CDR1 MGHRA and CDR2 YSYEKL. The study pooled second doses at about 4 or about 12 weeks. Concerning this clone: What it recognizes is unknown.

The sequenced sample was peripheral blood, obtained 28 days after the second AZD1222 dose. The J gene is TRBJ2-7, the V gene TRBV4-1; tentative D call: TRBD2 (7 bases). The TCR was taken from an adult who received the AZD1222 COVID-19 vaccine. The CDR3 DNA follows: TGCGCCAGCAGCCAAGAGGCATTACGGGGGCGGGGGACACCCTACGAGCAGTACTTC. Protein product: CASSQEALRGRGTPYEQYF.